Presented here are 28 T cell receptor beta chains from one specimen sequenced in a study of blood T cell repertoires in COVID-19. Libraries were prepared by immunoSEQ multiplex PCR; TCRdb keeps only in-frame clonotypes and omits some of them. The data show 140,000 to 150,000 clones, 84% seen once. Sequenced input: peripheral blood. All receptors derive from a human donor in a cohort sampled during active COVID-19.

The rearrangement joins TRBV12-5 to TRBJ2-3, with D uncertain. The CDR3 loop spans 11 amino acids. Germline V lookup: CDR1 LGHNT, CDR2 FRNRAP. With 1 base removed from V and 6 bases from J, the gap between germline ends came to 2 bases. CDR3 sequence: CASGLADTQYF. The CDR3 nucleotides are TGTGCTAGTGGTTTGGCTGATACGCAGTATTTT. Using reference TRBV12-5 and TRBJ2-3 for the parts outside the CDR3, the full variable domain is DARVTQTPRHKVTEMGQEVTMRCQPILGHNTVFWYRQTMMQGLELLAYFRNRAPLDDSGMPKDRFSAEMPDATLATLKIQPSEPRDSAVYFCASGLADTQYFGPGTRLTVL.

The rearrangement links TRBV29-1 to TRBJ1-1; a weak D match, TRBD1 (5 bases). The germline V gene has CDR1 SQVTM and CDR2 ANQGSEA. There are 13 residues in the CDR3. With 8 bases removed from V and 3 bases from J, the gap between germline ends came to 16 bases. The CDR3 spells CSTGQDVYTEAFF. DNA of the CDR3: TGCAGCACCGGACAAGACGTTTACACTGAAGCTTTCTTT.

The chain is built from TRBV25-1 and TRBJ2-1; perhaps TRBD2 as D (6 bases). This CDR3 is 16 amino acids long. CDR1 MGHDK and CDR2 SYGVNS come from the germline V gene. V lost 3 bases, J lost 0 bases, and 12 bases lay in between. The CDR3 DNA is TGTGCCAGCAGTGAGGGAGCGGGCAGCTCCTACAATGAGCAGTTCTTC. It yields the protein CASSEGAGSSYNEQFF.

This chain uses TRBV7-2 with TRBJ2-7; 7 bases are shared with TRBD1. Germline assignment: CDR1 SGHTA and CDR2 FQGNSA. The CDR3 length is 14 residues. The V segment lost 5 bases and the J segment 2 bases; nucleotides outside the gene matches: 6. The CDR3 DNA reads TGTGCCAGCAGCCCGAGACAGGGACCCTACGAGCAGTACTTC. Translating gives CASSPRQGPYEQYF.

J is TRBJ2-7 and V is TRBV13, with 8 bases identical to TRBD1. Trimming took 5 bases from V and 0 from J; bases not matched to a gene: 9. The CDR3 totals 16 residues. Germline CDR1 PRHDT, CDR2 FYEKMQ (reference sequence). CDR3 amino acids: CASSKRRDRSSYEQYF. CDR3 in DNA: TGTGCCAGCAGCAAACGGCGGGACAGGAGCTCCTACGAGCAGTACTTC.

As regards this clone: Other DNA variants within this sample encode the same CDR3. The chain has TRBV11-3 and TRBJ2-7, with a weak D call TRBD1 (6 bases). Trimming shortened V by 3 bases and J by 3 bases, and 6 bases separated the two germline ends. This CDR3 has 12 amino acids. CDR1 and CDR2 from the germline V gene are SGHNT and YENEEA. CDR3 residues: CASSLTGYEQYF. Written as DNA, the CDR3 is TGTGCCAGCAGCTTGACAGGCTACGAGCAGTACTTC. Drawing the rest from reference TRBV11-3 and TRBJ2-7, the complete variable domain is EAGVVQSPRYKIIEKKQPVAFWCNPISGHNTLYWYLQNLGQGPELLIRYENEEAVDDSQLPKDRFSAERLKGVDSTLKIQPAELGDSAVYLCASSLTGYEQYFGPGTRLTVT.

The chain carries TRBV5-6 and TRBJ1-2, with 8 bases fitting TRBD1. V gave up 6 bases and J gave up 4 bases; unmatched junction bases: 5. Germline assignment: CDR1 SGHDT and CDR2 YYEEEE. The CDR3 has 13 residues. The DNA of the CDR3 is TGTGCCAGCATCAGGGACAGGTCCTATGGCTACACCTTC. This sequence encodes CASIRDRSYGYTF.

The V and J genes are TRBV6-2 or TRBV6-3 and TRBJ2-7; no clear D gene. Germline CDR1 MNHEY, CDR2 SVGEGT. V was shortened by 4 bases and J by 3 bases, with 4 bases between the two germline ends. This CDR3 region has 11 residues. CDR3 nucleotides: TGTGCCAGCAGTTCCCACTACGAGCAGTACGTC. This encodes CASSSHYEQYV.

This clone was picked up one time. This chain links TRBV7-9 with TRBJ2-7; possible D gene TRBD1, 6 bases. The CDR3 covers 13 residues. Germline V gene lookup returns CDR1 SEHNR and CDR2 FQNEAQ (reference sequence). Trimming cost V 2 bases and J 7 bases, with 12 bases left between them. CDR3 amino acids: CASSLLVGGEQYF. The CDR3 bases are TGTGCCAGCAGCTTACTGGTAGGGGGTGAGCAGTACTTC.

This clone has a count of ten or more. The chain recombines TRBV9 with TRBJ1-2; D uncertain. CDR1 is SGDLS, CDR2 YYNGEE, per germline. Trimming took off 1 base at V and 4 bases at J, with 14 bases between the two ends. The CDR3 contains 15 residues. CDR3 sequence: CASSVPLSGGYGYTF. CDR3 nucleotide sequence: TGTGCCAGCAGCGTACCGTTGAGTGGAGGCTATGGCTACACCTTC.

V and J are TRBV18 and TRBJ1-6; D is unresolved. The germline gives CDR1 KGHSH, CDR2 LQKENI. Trimming cost V 3 bases and J 8 bases, with 14 bases left between them. The CDR3 runs 15 residues. The CDR3 protein is CASSPSMGSDSPLHF. For the CDR3, the DNA is TGTGCCAGCTCACCGAGTATGGGGAGCGATTCACCCCTCCACTTT.

The genes are TRBV29-1 and TRBJ2-2; the D gene is possibly TRBD1 (5 bases). Trimming shortened V by 5 bases and J by 5 bases, and 9 bases separated the two germline ends. The CDR3 loop spans 12 amino acids. Germline V gives CDR1 SQVTM, CDR2 ANQGSEA. DNA for the CDR3: TGCAGCGTTATGACAGTAACCGGGGAGCTGTTTTTT. Its protein is CSVMTVTGELFF.

In nucleotides, the CDR3 is TGCGCCAGCAGTGCCGGGAGGGAATACGAGCAGTACGTC. Translated: CASSAGREYEQYV. This chain connects TRBV10-2 to TRBJ2-7, with TRBD2 matching over 8 bases. V dropped 4 bases and J dropped 4; count of bases not matched to a gene: 3. Germline V gene sequence: CDR1 WSHSY, CDR2 SAAADI. The CDR3 runs 13 residues.

The rearrangement joins TRBV7-2 to TRBJ1-2, with 7 bases lining up with TRBD1. The CDR3 sequence is 15 residues long. V gave up 5 bases and J gave up 6 bases; unmatched junction bases: 12. CDR1 and CDR2 from the germline V gene are SGHTA and FQGNSA. The CDR3 region has the DNA TGTGCCAGCAGCCTGGACAAACACGACAGGGATGGCTACACCTTC. Amino acids: CASSLDKHDRDGYTF. Filled out from reference TRBV7-2 and TRBJ1-2, the complete variable domain reads GAGVSQSPSNKVTEKGKDVELRCDPISGHTALYWYRQSLGQGLEFLIYFQGNSAPDKSGLPSDRFSAERTGGSVSTLTIQRTQQEDSAVYLCASSLDKHDRDGYTFGSGTRLTVV.

The gene calls are TRBV19 and TRBJ1-2; possibly TRBD1 for D (5 bases). Germline V lookup: CDR1 LNHDA, CDR2 SQIVND (reference sequence). CDR3 length: 13 amino acids. V gave up 1 base and J gave up 8 bases, with 11 bases separating them. CDR3 residues: CASSIGTSTGYTF. For the CDR3, the DNA is TGTGCCAGTAGTATAGGGACATCGACCGGCTACACCTTC.

The V call is TRBV10-3, the J call TRBJ2-1; 8 bases map to TRBD2. The junction had 4 bases not matched to a gene; V was cut back by 2 bases and J by 1 base. Germline V CDR1 and CDR2: ENHRY, SYGVKD. This CDR3 has 16 residues. CDR3 bases: TGTGCCATCAGTGAGACGATAGCGGGGTCCTACAATGAGCAGTTCTTC. This sequence encodes CAISETIAGSYNEQFF.

This rearrangement joins TRBV3-1 (or the pseudogene TRBV3-2) to TRBJ1-5; D might be TRBD1 (6 bases). Germline V CDR1 and CDR2: LGHDT, YNNKEL (reference sequence). The length of the CDR3 is 15 residues. Trimming stripped 1 base from V and 5 bases from J, with 12 bases between. Written as DNA, the CDR3 is TGTGCCAGCAGCCAAGGCGGTAGACAGGATCAGCCCCAGCATTTT. It yields the protein CASSQGGRQDQPQHF.

The chain recombines TRBV19 with TRBJ2-5, with 13 bases aligning to TRBD2. The germline CDR1 and CDR2 sequences are LNHDA and SQIVND (reference sequence). With V trimmed by 6 bases and J by 4 bases, 2 bases remained unmatched. The CDR3 is made up of 14 amino acids. Written as DNA, the CDR3 is TGTGCCAGTAGCCGACTAGCGGGAGGAGAGACCCAGTACTTC. Its translation: CASSRLAGGETQYF.

The chain is built from TRBV2 and TRBJ2-1, with TRBD2 identical over 9 bases. The V gene's germline CDR1 is SNHLY and CDR2 FYNNEI. This CDR3 comprises 15 residues. Trimming cost V 1 base and J 7 bases; bases outside gene matches: 5. The CDR3 region is CASSEDSGGFNEQFF. As DNA, the CDR3 is TGTGCCAGCAGTGAAGATAGCGGGGGCTTTAATGAGCAGTTCTTC.

CDR3 loop: CASSLWGGGGGYTF. CDR3 DNA: TGTGCCAGCAGCTTGTGGGGAGGGGGAGGCGGCTACACCTTC. This chain uses TRBV5-4 with TRBJ1-2; possibly TRBD1 for D (6 bases). Looked up from germline, CDR1 is SGHNT and CDR2 is YYREEE (reference sequence). Trimming left V 1 base short and J 8 bases short, with 15 bases between. There are 14 residues in the CDR3.

V and J are TRBV19 and TRBJ2-7, with 9 bases that match TRBD1. The germline V gene has CDR1 LNHDA and CDR2 SQIVND (reference sequence). The length of the CDR3 is 14 residues. Trimming removed 3 bases from V and 5 bases from J; junction bases left unmatched: 5. The CDR3: CASSIWDRVHEQYF. The CDR3 DNA sequence: TGTGCCAGTAGTATTTGGGACAGGGTTCACGAGCAGTACTTC. Combining the CDR3 with reference TRBV19 and TRBJ2-7 gives the whole variable domain DGGITQSPKYLFRKEGQNVTLSCEQNLNHDAMYWYRQDPGQGLRLIYYSQIVNDFQKGDIAEGYSVSREKKESFPLTVTSAQKNPTAFYLCASSIWDRVHEQYFGPGTRLTVT.

The V call is TRBV28, the J call TRBJ1-6, with 10 bases that match TRBD1. The CDR3 extends over 14 amino acids. Germline V gene lookup returns CDR1 MDHEN and CDR2 SYDVKM. V was clipped by 4 bases and J by 9 bases; unmatched bases: 3. The CDR3 coding sequence is TGTGCCAGCAGTTCCGGGACAGGGGTTTCACCCCTCCACTTT. Translation: CASSSGTGVSPLHF. The whole variable domain, filled in from reference TRBV28 and TRBJ1-6, reads DVKVTQSSRYLVKRTGEKVFLECVQDMDHENMFWYRQDPGLGLRLIYFSYDVKMKEKGDIPEGYSVSREKKERFSLILESASTNQTSMYLCASSSGTGVSPLHFGNGTRLTVT.

V gene TRBV3-1 (or the pseudogene TRBV3-2) combines with J gene TRBJ2-7, with 14 bases identical to TRBD2. CDR3 size: 16 residues. Germline V gives CDR1 LGHDT, CDR2 YNNKEL (reference sequence). With 5 bases clipped from V and 4 bases from J, the junction kept 7 bases outside the gene matches. CDR3 in amino acids: CASSYGTSGGTYEQYF. The CDR3 DNA is TGTGCCAGCAGCTACGGGACTAGCGGGGGTACTTACGAGCAGTACTTC.

This sequence joins TRBV7-8 and TRBJ2-2, with D possibly matching TRBD2 (7 bases). The V gene lost 4 bases and the J gene lost 7 bases, with 16 bases spanning the gap. The CDR3 totals 15 residues. Germline CDR1 is SGHVS and CDR2 is FQNEAQ. As DNA, the CDR3 is TGTGCCAGCAGCTATACTAGCGAGGGGGGCGGGGAGCTGTTTTTT. Protein: CASSYTSEGGGELFF.

V usage is TRBV7-9 and J usage is TRBJ2-1; D not resolved. Germline V gives CDR1 SEHNR, CDR2 FQNEAQ (reference sequence). This CDR3 has 16 residues. Between the trimmed V and J ends, which lost 1 base and 8 bases, there was a span of 18 bases. The CDR3 region has the DNA TGTGCCAGCAGCTTAGGCACTGTAGCCCGAGCGTATGAGCAGTTCTTC. This encodes CASSLGTVARAYEQFF. The full variable domain, rest sourced from reference TRBV7-9 and TRBJ2-1, is DTGVSQNPRHKITKRGQNVTFRCDPISEHNRLYWYRQTLGQGPEFLTYFQNEAQLEKSRLLSDRFSAERPKGSFSTLEIQRTEQGDSAMYLCASSLGTVARAYEQFFGPGTRLTVL.

The chain employs TRBV6-2 or TRBV6-3 and TRBJ1-6, with D possibly matching TRBD1 (6 bases). Trimming removed 2 bases from V and 8 bases from J, with 13 bases in between. The V gene's germline CDR1 is MNHEY and CDR2 SVGEGT. The CDR3 is 15 residues long. Written as DNA, the CDR3 is TGTGCCAGCAGTTACGGATGGGGGCAGGATTCACCCCTCCACTTT. Encoded protein: CASSYGWGQDSPLHF.

V usage is TRBV6-2 or TRBV6-3 and J usage is TRBJ2-7, with D tentatively TRBD1 (6 bases). Deletions cut 6 bases from V and 3 bases from J, with 12 bases between. The CDR3 sequence is 13 residues long. Germline values: CDR1 MNHEY, CDR2 SVGEGT. CDR3 bases: TGTGCCAGCAGCCCCCCGACAGGCTACGAGCAGTACTTC. Its protein product is CASSPPTGYEQYF.

This sequence joins TRBV13 and TRBJ1-2, with D possibly TRBD1 on 6 matching bases. The germline V gene encodes CDR1 PRHDT and CDR2 FYEKMQ (reference sequence). V was shortened by 5 bases and J by 0 bases, with 34 bases between the two germline ends. This CDR3 contains 22 residues. The CDR3 sequence: CASSPTHKTPDIRPGANYGYTF. CDR3 nucleotides: TGTGCCAGCAGCCCAACCCATAAGACCCCGGATATCCGGCCAGGGGCTAACTATGGCTACACCTTC.